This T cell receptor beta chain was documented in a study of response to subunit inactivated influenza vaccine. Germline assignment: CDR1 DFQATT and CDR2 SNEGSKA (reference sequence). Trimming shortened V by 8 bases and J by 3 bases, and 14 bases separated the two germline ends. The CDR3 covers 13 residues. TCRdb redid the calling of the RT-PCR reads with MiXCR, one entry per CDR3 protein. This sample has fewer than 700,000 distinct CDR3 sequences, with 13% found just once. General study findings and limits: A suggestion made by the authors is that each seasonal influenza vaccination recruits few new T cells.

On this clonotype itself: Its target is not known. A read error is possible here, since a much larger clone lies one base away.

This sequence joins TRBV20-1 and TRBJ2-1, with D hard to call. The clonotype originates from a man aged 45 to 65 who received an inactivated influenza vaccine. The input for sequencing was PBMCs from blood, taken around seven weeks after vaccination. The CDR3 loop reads CSSRRDNYNEQFF. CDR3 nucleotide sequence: TGCAGTTCTCGCCGCGACAACTACAATGAGCAGTTCTTC.